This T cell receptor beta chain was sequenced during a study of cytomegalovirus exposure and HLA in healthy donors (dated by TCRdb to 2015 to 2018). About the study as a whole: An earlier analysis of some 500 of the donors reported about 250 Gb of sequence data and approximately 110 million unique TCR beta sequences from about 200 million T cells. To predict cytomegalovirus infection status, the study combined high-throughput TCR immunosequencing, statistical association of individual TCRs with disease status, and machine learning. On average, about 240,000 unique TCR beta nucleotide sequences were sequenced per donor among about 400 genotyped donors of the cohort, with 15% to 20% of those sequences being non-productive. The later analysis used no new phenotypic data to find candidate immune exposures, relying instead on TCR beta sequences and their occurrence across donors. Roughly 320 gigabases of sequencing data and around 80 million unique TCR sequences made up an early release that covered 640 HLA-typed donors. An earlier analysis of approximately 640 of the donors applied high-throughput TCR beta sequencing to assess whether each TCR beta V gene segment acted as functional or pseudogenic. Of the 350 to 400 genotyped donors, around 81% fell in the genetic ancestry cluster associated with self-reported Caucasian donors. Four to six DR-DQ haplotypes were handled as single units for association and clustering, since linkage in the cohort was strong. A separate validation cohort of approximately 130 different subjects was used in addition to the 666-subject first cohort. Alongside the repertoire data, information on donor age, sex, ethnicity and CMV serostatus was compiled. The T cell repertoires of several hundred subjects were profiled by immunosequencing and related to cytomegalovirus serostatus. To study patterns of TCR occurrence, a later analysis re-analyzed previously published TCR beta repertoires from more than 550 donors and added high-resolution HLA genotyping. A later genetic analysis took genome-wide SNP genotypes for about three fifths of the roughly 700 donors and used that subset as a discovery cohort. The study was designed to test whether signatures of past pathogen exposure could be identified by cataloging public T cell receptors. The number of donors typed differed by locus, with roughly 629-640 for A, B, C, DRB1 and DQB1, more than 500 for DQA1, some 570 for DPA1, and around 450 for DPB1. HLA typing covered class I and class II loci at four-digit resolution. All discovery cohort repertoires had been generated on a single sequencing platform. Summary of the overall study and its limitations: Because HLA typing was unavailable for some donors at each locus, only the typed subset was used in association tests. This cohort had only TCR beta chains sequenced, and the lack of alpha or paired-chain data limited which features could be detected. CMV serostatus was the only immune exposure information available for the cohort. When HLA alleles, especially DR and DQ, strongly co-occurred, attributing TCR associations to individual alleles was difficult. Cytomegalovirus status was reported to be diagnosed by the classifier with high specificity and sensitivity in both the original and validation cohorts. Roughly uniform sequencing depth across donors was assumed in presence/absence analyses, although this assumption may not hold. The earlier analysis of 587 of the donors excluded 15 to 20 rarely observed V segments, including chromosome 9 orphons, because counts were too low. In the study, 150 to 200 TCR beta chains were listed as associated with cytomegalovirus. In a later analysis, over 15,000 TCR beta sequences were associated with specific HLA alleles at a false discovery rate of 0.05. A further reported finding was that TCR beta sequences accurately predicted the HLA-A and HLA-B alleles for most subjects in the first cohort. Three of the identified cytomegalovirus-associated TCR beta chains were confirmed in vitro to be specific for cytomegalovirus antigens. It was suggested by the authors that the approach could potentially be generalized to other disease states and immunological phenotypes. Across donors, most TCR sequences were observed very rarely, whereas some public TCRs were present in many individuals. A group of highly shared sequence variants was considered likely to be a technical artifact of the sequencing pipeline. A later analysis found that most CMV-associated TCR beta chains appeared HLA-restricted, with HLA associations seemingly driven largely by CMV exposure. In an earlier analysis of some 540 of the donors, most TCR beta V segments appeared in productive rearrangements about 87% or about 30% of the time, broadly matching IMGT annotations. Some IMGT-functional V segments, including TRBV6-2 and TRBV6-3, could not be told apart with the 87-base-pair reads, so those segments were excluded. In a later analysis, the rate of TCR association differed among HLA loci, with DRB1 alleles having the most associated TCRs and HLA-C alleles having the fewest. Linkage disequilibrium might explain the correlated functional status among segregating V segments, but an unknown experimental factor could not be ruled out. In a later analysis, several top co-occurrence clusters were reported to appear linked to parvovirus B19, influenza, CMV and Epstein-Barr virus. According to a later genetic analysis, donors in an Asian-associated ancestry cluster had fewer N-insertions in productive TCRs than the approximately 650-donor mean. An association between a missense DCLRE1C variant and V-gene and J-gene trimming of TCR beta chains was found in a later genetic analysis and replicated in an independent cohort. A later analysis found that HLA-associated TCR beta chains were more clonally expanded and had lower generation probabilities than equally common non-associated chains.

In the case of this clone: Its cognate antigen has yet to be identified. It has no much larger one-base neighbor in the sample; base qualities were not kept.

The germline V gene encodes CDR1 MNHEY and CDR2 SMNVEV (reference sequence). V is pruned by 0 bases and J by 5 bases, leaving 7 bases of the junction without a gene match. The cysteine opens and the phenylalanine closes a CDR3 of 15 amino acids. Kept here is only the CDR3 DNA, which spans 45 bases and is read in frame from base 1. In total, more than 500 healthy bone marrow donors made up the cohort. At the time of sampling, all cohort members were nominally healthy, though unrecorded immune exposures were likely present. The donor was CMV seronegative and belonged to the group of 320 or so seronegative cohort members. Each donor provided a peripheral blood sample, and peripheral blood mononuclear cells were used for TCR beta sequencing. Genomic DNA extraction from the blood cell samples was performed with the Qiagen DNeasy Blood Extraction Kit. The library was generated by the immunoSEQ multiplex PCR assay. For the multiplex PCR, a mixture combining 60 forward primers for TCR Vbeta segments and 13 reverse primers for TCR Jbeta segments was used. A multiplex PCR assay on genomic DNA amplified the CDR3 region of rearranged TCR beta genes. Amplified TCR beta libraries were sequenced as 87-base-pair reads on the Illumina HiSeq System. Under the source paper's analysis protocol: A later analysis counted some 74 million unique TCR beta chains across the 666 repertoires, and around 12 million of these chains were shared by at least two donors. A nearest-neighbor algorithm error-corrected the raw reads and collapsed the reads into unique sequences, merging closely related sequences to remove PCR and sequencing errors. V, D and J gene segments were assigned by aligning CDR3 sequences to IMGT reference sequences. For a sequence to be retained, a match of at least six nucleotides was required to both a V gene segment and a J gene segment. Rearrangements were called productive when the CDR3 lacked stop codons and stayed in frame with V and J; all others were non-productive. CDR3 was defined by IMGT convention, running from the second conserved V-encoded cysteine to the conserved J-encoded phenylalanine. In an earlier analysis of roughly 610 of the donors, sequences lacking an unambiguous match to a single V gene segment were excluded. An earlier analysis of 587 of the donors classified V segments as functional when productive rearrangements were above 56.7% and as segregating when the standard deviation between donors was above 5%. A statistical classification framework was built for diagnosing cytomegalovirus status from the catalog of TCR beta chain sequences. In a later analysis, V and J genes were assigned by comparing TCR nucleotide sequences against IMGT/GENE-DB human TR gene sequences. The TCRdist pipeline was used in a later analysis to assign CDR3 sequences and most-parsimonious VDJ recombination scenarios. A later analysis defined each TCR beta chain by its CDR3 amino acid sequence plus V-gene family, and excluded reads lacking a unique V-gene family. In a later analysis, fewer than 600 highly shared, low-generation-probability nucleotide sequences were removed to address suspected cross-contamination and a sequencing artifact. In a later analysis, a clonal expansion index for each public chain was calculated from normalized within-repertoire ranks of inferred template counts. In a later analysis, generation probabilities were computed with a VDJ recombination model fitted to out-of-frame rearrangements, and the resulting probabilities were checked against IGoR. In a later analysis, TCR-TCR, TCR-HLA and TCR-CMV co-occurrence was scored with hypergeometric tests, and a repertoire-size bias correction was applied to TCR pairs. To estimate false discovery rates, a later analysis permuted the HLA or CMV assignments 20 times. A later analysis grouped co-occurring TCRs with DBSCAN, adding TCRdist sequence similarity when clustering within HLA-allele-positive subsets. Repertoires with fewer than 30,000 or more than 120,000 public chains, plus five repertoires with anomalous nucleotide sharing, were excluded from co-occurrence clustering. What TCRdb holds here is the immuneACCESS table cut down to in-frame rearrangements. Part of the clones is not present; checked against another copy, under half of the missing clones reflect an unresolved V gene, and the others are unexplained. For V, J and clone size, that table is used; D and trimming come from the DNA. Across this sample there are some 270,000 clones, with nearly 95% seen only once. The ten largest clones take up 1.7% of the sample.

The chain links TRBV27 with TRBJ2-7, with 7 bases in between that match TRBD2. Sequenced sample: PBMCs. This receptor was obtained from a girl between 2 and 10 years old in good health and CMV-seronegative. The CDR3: CASSLSPIGRDEQYF. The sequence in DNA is TGTGCCAGCAGTTTATCCCCGATTGGGAGGGACGAGCAGTACTTC.